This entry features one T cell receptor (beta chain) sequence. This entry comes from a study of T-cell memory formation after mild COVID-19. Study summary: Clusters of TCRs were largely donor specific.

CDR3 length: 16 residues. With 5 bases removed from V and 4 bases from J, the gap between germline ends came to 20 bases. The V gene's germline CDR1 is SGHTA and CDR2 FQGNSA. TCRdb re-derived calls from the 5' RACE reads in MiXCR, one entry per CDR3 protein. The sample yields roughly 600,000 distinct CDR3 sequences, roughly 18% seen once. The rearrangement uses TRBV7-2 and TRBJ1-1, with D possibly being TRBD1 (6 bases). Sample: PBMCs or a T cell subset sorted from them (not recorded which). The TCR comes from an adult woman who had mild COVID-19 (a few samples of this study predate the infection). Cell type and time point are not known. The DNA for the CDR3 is TGTGCCAGCAGCCCCCAGAGGGGGGGGAGGGGCACTGAAGCTTTCTTT. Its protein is CASSPQRGGRGTEAFF.